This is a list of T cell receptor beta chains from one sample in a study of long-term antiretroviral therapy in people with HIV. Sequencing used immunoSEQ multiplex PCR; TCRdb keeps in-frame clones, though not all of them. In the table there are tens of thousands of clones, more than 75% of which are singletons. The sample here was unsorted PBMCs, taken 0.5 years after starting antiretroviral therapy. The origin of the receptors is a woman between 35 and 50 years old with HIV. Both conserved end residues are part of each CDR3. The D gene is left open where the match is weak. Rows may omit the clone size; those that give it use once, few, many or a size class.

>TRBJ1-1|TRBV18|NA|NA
TGTGCCAGCTCACCCAGGGGTCCGGGGAACACTGAAGCTTTCTTT
CASSPRGPGNTEAFF
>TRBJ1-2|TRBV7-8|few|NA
TGTGCCAGCAGCTTACAGGCGGCCTATGGCTACACCTTC
CASSLQAAYGYTF
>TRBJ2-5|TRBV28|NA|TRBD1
TGTGCCAGCATCACCTTCATAGGGACAGGGGGAAAACAAGAGACCCAGTACTTC
CASITFIGTGGKQETQYF
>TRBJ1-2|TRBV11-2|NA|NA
TGTGCCAGCAGCCCTCGACAGGCAAGGCCCTATGGCTACACCTTC
CASSPRQARPYGYTF
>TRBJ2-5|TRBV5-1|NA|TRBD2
TGCGCCAGCAGCTCGGGAGGGGCCCCAGGACAAGAGACCCAGTACTTC
CASSSGGAPGQETQYF
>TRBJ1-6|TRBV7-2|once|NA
TGTGCCAGCAGCTTAGGGAAGGGTTGGTCCTATAATTCACCCCTCCACTTT
CASSLGKGWSYNSPLHF
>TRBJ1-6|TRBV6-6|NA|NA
TGTGCCAGCAGTTCCAACAGGGAGCCCTATAATTCACCCCTCCACTTT
CASSSNREPYNSPLHF
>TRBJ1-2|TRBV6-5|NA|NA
TGTGCCAGCAGGGACGGGACTAACTATGGCTACACCTTC
CASRDGTNYGYTF
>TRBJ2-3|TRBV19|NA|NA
TGTGCCAGTAGTAAGTTCGCAGGGGAAGGCACAGATACGCAGTATTTT
CASSKFAGEGTDTQYF
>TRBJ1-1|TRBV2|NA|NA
TGTGCCAGCAAAGGGGAGAACACTGAAGCTTTCTTT
CASKGENTEAFF
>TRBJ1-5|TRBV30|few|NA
TGTGCCTGGAGTGTAACTGGTACTCAGCCCCAGCATTTT
CAWSVTGTQPQHF
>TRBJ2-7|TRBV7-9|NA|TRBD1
TGTGCCAGCAGCTTGGGGACAGGGGGCGGACTCTACGAGCAGTACTTC
CASSLGTGGGLYEQYF
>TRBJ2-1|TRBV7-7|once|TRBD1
TGTGCCAGCAGCTTAGCATGGGACAGGTACAATGAGCAGTTCTTC
CASSLAWDRYNEQFF
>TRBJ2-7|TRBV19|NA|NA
TGTGCCACACGACAGGGCGGGGAGCACGAGCAGTACTTC
CATRQGGEHEQYF
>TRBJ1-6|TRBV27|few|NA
TGTGCCAGCAGTTACACAAGGCCTTCACCCCTCCACTTT
CASSYTRPSPLHF
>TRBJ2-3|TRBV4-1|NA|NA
TGCGCCAGCAGCCAGAGACAGTCCCTCACAGATACGCAGTATTTT
CASSQRQSLTDTQYF
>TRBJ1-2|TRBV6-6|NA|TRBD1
TGTGCCAGCCGTCGGGACAGGGAATATGGCTACACCTTC
CASRRDREYGYTF
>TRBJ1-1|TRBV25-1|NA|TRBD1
TGTGCCAGCAGTGAGACAGGGAGGAACACTGAAGCTTTCTTT
CASSETGRNTEAFF
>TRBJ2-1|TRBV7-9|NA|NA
TGTGCCAGCAGACCAGGACAGTCCTACAATGAGCAGTTCTTC
CASRPGQSYNEQFF
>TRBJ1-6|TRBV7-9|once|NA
TGTGCCAGCAGCTTAGAGACACGTTATTCACCCCTCCACTTT
CASSLETRYSPLHF
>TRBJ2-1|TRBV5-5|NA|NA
TGTGCCAGCAGTCGGACCGGGACTCTATATGATGAGCAGTTCTTC
CASSRTGTLYDEQFF
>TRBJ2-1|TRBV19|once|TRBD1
TGTGCCAGTAGAGGCCAGGGGGTCCGTGAGCAGTTCTTC
CASRGQGVREQFF
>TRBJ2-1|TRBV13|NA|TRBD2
TGTGCCAGCAGCCAGAGGACTAGCGGGGGGACTGAGCAGTTCTTC
CASSQRTSGGTEQFF
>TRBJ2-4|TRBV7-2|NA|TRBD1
TGTGCCAGCAGCTTAGCGGGTGGGACAGGGGCTCTAGCCAAAAACATTCAGTACTTC
CASSLAGGTGALAKNIQYF
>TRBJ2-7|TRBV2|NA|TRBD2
TGTGCCAGCAGTGAAGCCGCGGGGGGGCCCCACGAGCAGTACTTC
CASSEAAGGPHEQYF
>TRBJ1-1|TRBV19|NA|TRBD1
TGTGCCAGTAGCGGACAGGGGGTCGCTGAAGCTTTCTTT
CASSGQGVAEAFF
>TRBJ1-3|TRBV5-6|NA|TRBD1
TGTGCCAGCAGCCCACAGGGGGTCCCGGGAAACACCATATATTTT
CASSPQGVPGNTIYF
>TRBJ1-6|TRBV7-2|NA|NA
TGTGCCAGCATCCCCGGGCCCTATAATTCACCCCTCCACTTT
CASIPGPYNSPLHF
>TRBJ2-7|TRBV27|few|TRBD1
TGTGCCAGCAGTTTATCCCAGGGGGAGAGCGAGCAGTACTTC
CASSLSQGESEQYF
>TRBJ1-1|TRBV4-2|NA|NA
TGTGCCAGCAGCCAAGAGAGGGGGGAAGCTTTCTTT
CASSQERGEAFF
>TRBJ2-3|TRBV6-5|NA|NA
TGTGCCAGCACCCCAAGGGGTAGCCCGACAGATACGCAGTATTTT
CASTPRGSPTDTQYF
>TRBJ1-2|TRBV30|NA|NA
TGTGCCTTATTGGGCAGGGAGTACTATGGCTACACCTTC
CALLGREYYGYTF
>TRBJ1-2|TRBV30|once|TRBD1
TGTGCCTGGAGTGCCGGGACAGGGAATCATGGCTACACCTTC
CAWSAGTGNHGYTF
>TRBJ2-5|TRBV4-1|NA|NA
TGCGCCAGCAGCCAAGATTGGACACAAGAGACCCAGTACTTC
CASSQDWTQETQYF
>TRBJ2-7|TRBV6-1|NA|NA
TGTGCCAGCACCGGCAGGTATTTGACCTACGAGCAGTACTTC
CASTGRYLTYEQYF
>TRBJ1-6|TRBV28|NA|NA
TGTGCCAGCAGCCTCAGGAGTTCACCCCTCCACTTT
CASSLRSSPLHF
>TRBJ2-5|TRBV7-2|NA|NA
TGTGCCAGCAGCCAGATCATCGGGGCCCAGTACTTC
CASSQIIGAQYF
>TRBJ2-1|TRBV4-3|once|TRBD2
TGCGCCAGCAGCCTCTCCCCCGGACTAGCGGGTTACAATGAGCAGTTCTTC
CASSLSPGLAGYNEQFF
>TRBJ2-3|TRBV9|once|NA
TGTGCCAGCAGCGTATCGAGATTGGGGCGCGGGAGCACAGATACGCAGTATTTT
CASSVSRLGRGSTDTQYF
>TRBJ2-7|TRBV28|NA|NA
TGTGCCAGCACCACACCGAGCGGATTCTACGAGCAGTACTTC
CASTTPSGFYEQYF
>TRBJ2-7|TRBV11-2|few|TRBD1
TGTGCCAGCAGCCCTCCACCCCGGGACAGGGCCTACGAGCAGTACTTC
CASSPPPRDRAYEQYF
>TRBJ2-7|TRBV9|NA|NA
TGTGCCAGCAGCGGACGGGTTCAGGGGCCCTACGAGCAGTACTTC
CASSGRVQGPYEQYF
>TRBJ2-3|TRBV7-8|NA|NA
TGTGCCAGCCTGGGTAGGGATACGCAGTATTTT
CASLGRDTQYF
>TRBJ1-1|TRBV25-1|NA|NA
TGTGCCAGCAGTGAATTAGGGGTGGTCACTGAAGCTTTCTTT
CASSELGVVTEAFF
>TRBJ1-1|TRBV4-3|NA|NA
TGCGCCAGCAGCCAAGACAGCGTGAGGGGGGCTGAAGCTTTCTTT
CASSQDSVRGAEAFF
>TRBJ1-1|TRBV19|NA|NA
TGTGCCAGTAGTATCTCGGGGGGAAGGGCTGAAGCTTTCTTT
CASSISGGRAEAFF
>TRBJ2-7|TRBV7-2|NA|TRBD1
TGTGCCAGCAGCTTAGCTGACAGGGGGCTTTACGAGCAGTACTTC
CASSLADRGLYEQYF
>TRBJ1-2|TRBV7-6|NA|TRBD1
TGTGCCAGCAGCTTAGGGGACAGGGCTGACTATGGCTACACCTTC
CASSLGDRADYGYTF
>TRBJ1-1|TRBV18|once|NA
TGTGCCAGCTCACCCGATCGCGACACTGAAGCTTTCTTT
CASSPDRDTEAFF
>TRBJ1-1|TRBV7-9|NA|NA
TGTGCCAGCAGCTTAGTCGACAGTGAAGCTTTCTTT
CASSLVDSEAFF
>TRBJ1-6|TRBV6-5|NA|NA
TGTGCCAGCAGTTCGACAGGCGCCTATAATTCACCCCTCCACTTT
CASSSTGAYNSPLHF
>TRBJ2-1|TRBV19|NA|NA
TGTGCCAGTAGTAAAGTCAGGGTCTCCTACAATGAGCAGTTCTTC
CASSKVRVSYNEQFF
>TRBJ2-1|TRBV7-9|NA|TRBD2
TGTGCCAGCAGCCCCCTAGCGGGGGGTTACAATGAGCAGTTCTTC
CASSPLAGGYNEQFF
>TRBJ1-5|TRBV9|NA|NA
TGTGCCAGCAGCGACAGGGATCAGCCCCAGCATTTT
CASSDRDQPQHF